The TCR beta chain described here comes from a study of blood T cell repertoires in COVID-19 (dated by TCRdb to 2020 to 2021). The study in broad terms: The collaborator samples originated in the United States, Italy and Spain and spanned the acute and convalescent phases of COVID-19. The prospective study material was composed of cDNA or gDNA derived from T cells, B-cell-depleted T cells, or PBMCs. The dataset comprised deeply sampled blood TCRbeta repertoires from subjects exposed to, actively infected with, or recovered from COVID-19. A freely available public database, intended as a resource for researchers studying the immune response to SARS-CoV-2, is where the repertoires were released. The samples were drawn from the first 160 participants of the ongoing ImmuneRACE study and from some 1,300 subjects provided by 6 global collaborators. The sample metadata nearly always contained a de-identified subject ID, COVID-19 status, age in years and sex. Where available, HLA class I and class II types were taken from metadata supplied by the sample provider and were not determined by assay-based typing.

This clone was recorded once. Its antigen is still unknown. No base quality information exists; no much larger clone differs at one position. Whole blood was collected in K2EDTA tubes by collaborating institutions according to the institutions' own protocols. For TCRbeta analysis, collaborators shipped samples in one of three forms: frozen whole blood, isolated PBMCs, or DNA extracted from either of those sample types. The research as a whole found: Clinical and demographic metadata were provided uncurated, with the amount varying by source and participant.

The immunoSEQ Assay, a bias-controlled multiplex PCR, was used to amplify TCRbeta CDR3 regions from genomic DNA. In the authors' own workflow: Within the assay, amplification of reference gene primers was used to estimate how many nucleated cells each sample contained. To quantify the absolute abundance of each unique TCRbeta CDR3 rearrangement, sequence reads were collapsed and filtered. For each sample, productive Simpson clonality was calculated by taking the square root of Simpson's diversity index across productive rearrangements. TCRdb mirrors the immuneACCESS table, restricted to in-frame sequences. Some clones are absent from its copies; in checked studies, under half trace to an unresolved V gene, and the reason for the others is unknown. The V and J calls and clone size are taken from that table; D and trimming were inferred from the DNA. The sample profile shows about 190,000 clones; approximately 85% of them were found once. The ten largest clonotypes hold around 5% of the sample.

The TCR comes from a woman of 80 years or more with acute or convalescent COVID-19. The specimen sequenced was peripheral blood.

The CDR3 is CASRLAGGLKHDNEQFF. DNA sequence: TGCGCCAGCAGGCTAGCGGGAGGGCTCAAGCACGACAATGAGCAGTTCTTC. The rearranged chain carries TRBV5-1 and TRBJ2-1, with 12 bases aligning to TRBD2. The CDR3 goes from the cysteine to the phenylalanine over 17 residues. Only the CDR3 region is kept as DNA, spanning 51 bases read in frame from base 1. Germline trimming: 5 bases from V, 5 bases from J; junction bases outside gene matches: 11. CDR1 and CDR2 are read off the germline V gene as SGHRS and YFSETQ.